These 12 T cell receptor beta chains share one sample of origin, sequenced in a study of blood T cells in healthy people across ages. The use of a sample-barcoded 5' primer and a J-beta primer mix characterized a second PCR of about 6 to 12 cycles. In TCRdb, the 5' RACE reads were re-called with MiXCR into one record per CDR3 protein. The sample shows fewer than 2 million distinct CDR3 sequences, more than 35% of them seen only once. The sample was blood. The source is a human donor in good health.

The rearrangement links TRBV10-3 to TRBJ1-2; a weak D match, TRBD1 (6 bases). The CDR3 is 14 residues long. Trimming cost V 2 bases and J 7 bases, with 14 bases left between them. Germline V gives CDR1 ENHRY, CDR2 SYGVKD. The CDR3 DNA sequence: TGTGCCATCAGTGAGACAAAACAGGGTTTTGGCTACACCTTC. Encoded protein: CAISETKQGFGYTF.

Many counts were recorded for this clonotype. The rearrangement joins TRBV28 to TRBJ1-2; tentative D call: TRBD1 (5 bases). This CDR3 has 14 amino acids. Germline CDR1 and CDR2: MDHEN and SYDVKM. The V gene lost 2 bases and the J gene lost 0 bases, with 7 bases spanning the gap. The CDR3 DNA reads as TGTGCCAGCAGTTTAAGACAGACTAACTATGGCTACACCTTC. Translation gives CASSLRQTNYGYTF.

The chain carries TRBV14 and TRBJ2-3, with D tentatively TRBD2 (5 bases). With 3 bases removed from V and 2 bases from J, the gap between germline ends came to 12 bases. The length of the CDR3 is 15 residues. Germline V gene sequence: CDR1 SGHDN, CDR2 FVKESK. Here the CDR3 reads CASSQWLAHTDTQYF. In nucleotides, the CDR3 is TGTGCCAGCAGCCAGTGGCTAGCTCACACAGATACGCAGTATTTT.

The rearrangement links TRBV9 to TRBJ1-1, with a weak D call TRBD1 (5 bases). The CDR3 has 16 residues. Germline V gene sequence: CDR1 SGDLS, CDR2 YYNGEE. Between the trimmed V and J ends, which lost 0 bases and 2 bases, there was a span of 14 bases. DNA for the CDR3: TGTGCCAGCAGCGTAGCGGGAGGGGCCTTAAACACTGAAGCTTTCTTT. It translates to CASSVAGGALNTEAFF.

The V gene is TRBV5-5, the J gene TRBJ1-1; unclear D gene. Trimming removed 0 bases at V and 4 bases at J, with 10 bases between. CDR3 length: 14 residues. The germline CDR1 and CDR2 sequences are SGHKS and YYEKEE (reference sequence). CDR3 sequence: CASSLGAPSTEAFF. DNA of the CDR3: TGTGCCAGCAGCTTGGGTGCCCCAAGCACTGAAGCTTTCTTT.

This clonotype was counted only a few times. The chain links TRBV6-2 or TRBV6-3 to TRBJ1-1; D might be TRBD1 (5 bases). Trimming stripped 11 bases from V and 3 bases from J, with 16 bases between. This CDR3 contains 13 residues. Looked up from germline, CDR1 is MNHEY and CDR2 is SVGEGT. CDR3 sequence reads: CASLGQPHTEAFF. The CDR3 region has the DNA TGTGCCTCACTGGGGCAGCCTCACACTGAAGCTTTCTTT.

The chain employs TRBV7-9 and TRBJ1-6; maybe TRBD1 (6 bases). Germline V CDR1 and CDR2: SEHNR, FQNEAQ (reference sequence). The V end was cut by 5 bases, the J end by 4 bases, with 15 bases between. The CDR3 has 16 amino acids. The CDR3: CASSIIGGTYNSPLHF. The CDR3 coding sequence is TGTGCCAGCAGCATAATCGGGGGGACATATAATTCACCCCTCCACTTT.

This clonotype showed up just a few times. The V call is TRBV24-1, the J call TRBJ1-2; 7 bases line up with TRBD1. Germline values: CDR1 KGHDR, CDR2 SFDVKD. The CDR3 sequence is 16 residues long. The V gene end was trimmed by 6 bases and the J gene end by 4 bases; junction bases not matched to a gene: 13. CDR3 bases: TGTGCCACCAGTCCGTCCGGGACAGCCATTAGCTATGGCTACACCTTC. The encoded protein is CATSPSGTAISYGYTF.

This chain joins TRBV5-1 and TRBJ2-7, with D possibly matching TRBD2 (6 bases). The CDR3 has 16 residues. Trimming pared 1 base from V and 2 bases from J, leaving 16 bases between. Per germline, CDR1 SGHRS and CDR2 YFSETQ. CDR3 DNA sequence: TGCGCCAGCAGCTTGTCCGCCGGAGGGAGCCCCTACGAGCAGTACTTC. The encoded protein is CASSLSAGGSPYEQYF.

With respect to this clonotype: The limits of the CDR3 on the DNA are not certain, so only TCRdb's listed CDR3 is given. The chain joins TRBV21-1 to TRBJ2-3; TRBD1 is taken as the D call from the table, unchecked against the DNA. TRBV21-1 has pseudogene status. 17 amino acids form the CDR3, both terminal residues included. CDR3 loop: CASSIPPWGLGTDTQYF.

This rearrangement joins TRBV6-2 or TRBV6-3 to TRBJ2-7; a possible D gene is TRBD2 (6 bases). This CDR3 region has 13 residues. The V and J ends lost 7 bases and 1 base respectively, with 11 bases between them. Looked up from germline, CDR1 is MNHEY and CDR2 is SVGEGT. The CDR3 DNA sequence: TGTGCCAGCATGGGAGGAGGATCCTACGAGCAGTACTTC. Protein: CASMGGGSYEQYF.

This clonotype was counted a few times. This chain joins TRBV20-1 and TRBJ1-6; TRBD1 matches at 9 bases. The germline CDR1 and CDR2 sequences are DFQATT and SNEGSKA (reference sequence). This CDR3 is 18 amino acids long. Germline trimming cut 0 bases from V and 7 bases from J; bases unmatched to any gene: 13. In nucleotides, the CDR3 is TGCAGTGCTAGAGATCTCGGGACAGGGATATATGGGAATTCACCCCTCCACTTT. It encodes CSARDLGTGIYGNSPLHF.